The 30 T cell receptor beta chains below come from one sample, sequenced in a study of blood T cell repertoires in COVID-19 (dated by TCRdb to between 2020 and 2021). Library prep was done by the immunoSEQ multiplex PCR assay. TCRdb stores this immuneACCESS table with in-frame sequences only. Part of the clones is absent; in the studies checked, under half of the shortfall reflects unresolved V genes, and no reason is known for the rest. This sample gives under 300,000 clones in total; 85% to 90% of them show up just once. Clones ranked in the top ten supply 0.9% to 1% of the sample. Material: peripheral blood. These receptor sequences come from a middle-aged woman who had recovered from COVID-19.

The rearrangement joins TRBV19 to TRBJ2-5; D possibly corresponds to TRBD1 (6 bases). Germline V lookup: CDR1 LNHDA, CDR2 SQIVND (reference sequence). The germline V and J ends were trimmed by 5 bases and 4 bases, with 8 bases remaining between them. This CDR3 is built from 12 residues. Here the CDR3 DNA reads TGTGCCAGTAGTGGGGGCGGAGAGACCCAGTACTTC. Translated: CASSGGGETQYF.

The chain carries TRBV18 and TRBJ1-3; a weak D match, TRBD1 (6 bases). The CDR3 spans 17 residues. V was pared by 3 bases and J by 0 bases, with 15 bases between. Per the germline V gene, CDR1 is KGHSH and CDR2 is LQKENI. The CDR3 region is CASSPSGQLSSGNTIYF. CDR3 coding DNA: TGTGCCAGCTCACCGTCGGGACAATTGTCCTCTGGAAACACCATATATTTT.

This clone has a single count. This chain's CDR3 is CASSQFGGGGYTF. CDR3 in DNA: TGTGCCAGCAGCCAATTTGGGGGAGGGGGCTACACCTTC. This chain uses TRBV3-1 (or the pseudogene TRBV3-2) with TRBJ1-2; tentatively, D is TRBD1 (5 bases). This CDR3 is 13 amino acids long. Trimming removed 2 bases at V and 8 bases at J, with 12 bases between. The germline CDR1 and CDR2 sequences are LGHDT and YNNKEL (reference sequence).

The chain joins TRBV7-9 to TRBJ1-2, with a possible D match to TRBD1 (5 bases). Germline V gene sequence: CDR1 SEHNR, CDR2 FQNEAQ (reference sequence). The CDR3 runs 13 residues. The V gene lost 1 base and the J gene lost 8 bases, with 11 bases spanning the gap. CDR3 sequence (DNA): TGTGCCAGCAGCTTAGATGCAGGGCCGGGCTACACCTTC. Translation gives CASSLDAGPGYTF.

This clone was recorded a few times. V and J are TRBV11-3 and TRBJ1-5; the match to TRBD1 covers 8 bases. Germline CDR1 reads SGHNT; CDR2 reads YENEEA. Trimming took 11 bases from V and 6 from J; bases not matched to a gene: 9. This CDR3 has 13 residues. CDR3 amino acids: CACSTGASQPQHF. CDR3 coding DNA: TGTGCCTGCTCGACAGGGGCTTCTCAGCCCCAGCATTTT.

The chain couples TRBV5-1 to TRBJ2-7; D perhaps matches TRBD2 (6 bases). With 0 bases removed from V and 9 bases from J, the gap between germline ends came to 19 bases. The CDR3 loop spans 15 amino acids. Per germline, CDR1 SGHRS and CDR2 YFSETQ. The CDR3 spells CASSLDGREFGGQYF. The CDR3 DNA follows: TGCGCCAGCAGCTTGGACGGGAGAGAGTTCGGGGGGCAGTACTTC.

This clone was counted only a few times. V is TRBV12-5 and J is TRBJ2-3; 7 bases are a match to TRBD2. The CDR3 is made up of 15 amino acids. Germline V gene lookup returns CDR1 LGHNT and CDR2 FRNRAP. The ends lost 1 base at V and 1 base at J; junction bases unmatched: 2. CDR3 sequence reads: CASGLGLAGTDTQYF. CDR3 nucleotides: TGTGCTAGTGGTTTGGGGCTAGCGGGCACAGATACGCAGTATTTT.

The chain has TRBV6-2 or TRBV6-3 and TRBJ2-7, with 8 nucleotides matching TRBD2. There are 16 residues in the CDR3. Germline V CDR1 and CDR2: MNHEY, SVGEGT. Trimming cost V 2 bases and J 0 bases; bases outside gene matches: 6. Here the CDR3 DNA reads TGTGCCAGCAGTTACGCACGCGGGGGGAGCTCCTACGAGCAGTACTTC. Amino acids: CASSYARGGSSYEQYF.

Only one count was recorded for this clone. V is TRBV19 and J is TRBJ2-7; D is unclear. V lost 7 bases, J lost 0 bases, and 19 bases lay in between. Germline V CDR1 and CDR2: LNHDA, SQIVND (reference sequence). The CDR3 has 16 amino acids. CDR3 region: CASKAPRPTPSYEQYV. CDR3 bases: TGTGCCAGTAAGGCACCCAGGCCAACCCCCTCCTACGAGCAGTACGTC.

V is TRBV6-4 and J is TRBJ2-1, with 13 bases matching TRBD2. The germline CDR1 and CDR2 sequences are MRHNA and SNTAGT. V shed 2 bases and J 7 bases; nucleotides not matched to a gene: 2. This CDR3 spans 15 amino acids. CDR3 DNA sequence: TGTGCCAGCAGTGACCGGACTAGCGGGAGTAATGAGCAGTTCTTC. This gives the protein CASSDRTSGSNEQFF.

The rearrangement joins TRBV7-2 to TRBJ2-5; 9 bases match TRBD2. After removal of 7 bases from V and 3 bases from J, the junction contained 3 bases not matched to a gene. The CDR3 runs to 13 residues. Looked up from germline, CDR1 is SGHTA and CDR2 is FQGNSA. The CDR3 protein is CASTRLAEETQYF. The CDR3 DNA reads TGTGCCAGCACCAGACTAGCGGAAGAGACCCAGTACTTC.

The V and J genes are TRBV18 and TRBJ1-4; no clear D gene. The CDR3 is 15 amino acids. The germline gives CDR1 KGHSH, CDR2 LQKENI. V was clipped by 2 bases and J by 0 bases, with 7 bases between them. CDR3 residues: CASSPIRATNEKLFF. The CDR3, as DNA: TGTGCCAGCTCACCAATCCGCGCAACTAATGAAAAACTGTTTTTT.

This clone is a singleton in its sample. This chain connects TRBV18 to TRBJ2-3, with 8 bases identical to TRBD2. Germline V gene sequence: CDR1 KGHSH, CDR2 LQKENI. V shed 3 bases and J 3 bases; nucleotides not matched to a gene: 17. There are 19 residues in the CDR3. The CDR3 reads CASSPLRRGANRITDTQYF. In nucleotides, the CDR3 is TGTGCCAGCTCACCCCTTCGGCGGGGGGCGAATAGGATTACAGATACGCAGTATTTT.

The chain has TRBV30 and TRBJ1-5; TRBD1 is a possible D gene (6 bases). The CDR3 runs 15 residues. Germline V CDR1 and CDR2: GTSNPN, SVGIG (reference sequence). V gave up 2 bases and J gave up 6 bases, with 17 bases separating them. CDR3 nucleotides: TGTGCCTGGAGTCTCGGTCGGGGAGGGGGTCAGCCCCAGCATTTT. Translating it yields CAWSLGRGGGQPQHF.

The rearrangement joins TRBV9 to TRBJ1-1; D may be TRBD1 (6 bases). The V end was cut by 0 bases, the J end by 0 bases, with 9 bases between. CDR1 is SGDLS and CDR2 is YYNGEE in the germline V gene. The CDR3 sequence is 15 residues long. CDR3 in DNA: TGTGCCAGCAGCGTAGGGGGGCTCCTGAACACTGAAGCTTTCTTT. Amino acid sequence: CASSVGGLLNTEAFF.

The chain joins TRBV9 to TRBJ1-2; TRBD1 might be the D (5 bases). The V end lost 0 bases, the J end lost 4 bases, and 13 bases lay between the germline ends. The germline gives CDR1 SGDLS, CDR2 YYNGEE. The CDR3 has 15 residues. The CDR3 is CASSVGGGPTYGYTF. CDR3 in DNA: TGTGCCAGCAGCGTAGGGGGGGGACCGACCTATGGCTACACCTTC.

The chain employs TRBV4-2 and TRBJ2-3; TRBD2 aligns across 10 bases. This CDR3 has 17 amino acids. The germline gives CDR1 LGHNA, CDR2 YNFKEQ. J gave up 0 bases and V 4 bases, and 7 bases lay outside the gene matches. The CDR3 spells CASSPGTSATSTDTQYF. For the CDR3, the DNA is TGTGCCAGCAGCCCCGGGACTAGCGCTACTAGCACAGATACGCAGTATTTT.

The CDR3 bases are TGTGCCAGCAGCTCCCCAATGGACAGGGCGCTAAGCAATCAGCCCCAGCATTTT. Amino acid sequence: CASSSPMDRALSNQPQHF. The chain carries TRBV13 and TRBJ1-5, with TRBD1 matching 8 bases. V was pared by 4 bases and J by 1 base, with 12 bases of the junction left unmatched. The CDR3 totals 18 residues. Germline V gene data show CDR1 as PRHDT and CDR2 as FYEKMQ (reference sequence).

V is TRBV7-2 and J is TRBJ2-3; weak D call: TRBD2 (6 bases). V lost 1 base, J lost 8 bases, and 10 bases lay in between. The CDR3 is 13 residues long. Per germline, CDR1 SGHTA and CDR2 FQGNSA. CDR3 nucleotide sequence: TGTGCCAGCAGCTTAGTGGGGCGGGGTACGCAGTATTTT. Its translation: CASSLVGRGTQYF.

This chain joins TRBV9 and TRBJ2-7; possible D gene TRBD2, 6 bases. Germline V gives CDR1 SGDLS, CDR2 YYNGEE. Trimming stripped 0 bases from V and 0 bases from J, with 13 bases between. The CDR3 runs 16 residues. The CDR3 DNA reads as TGTGCCAGCAGCGTAGGTCTAGCGAAGGGCTCCTACGAGCAGTACGTC. Translation: CASSVGLAKGSYEQYV.

The rearrangement links TRBV27 to TRBJ2-7, with 10 bases fitting TRBD1. The ends lost 5 bases at V and 2 bases at J; junction bases unmatched: 6. The CDR3 loop spans 15 amino acids. The germline gives CDR1 MNHEY, CDR2 SMNVEV (reference sequence). The CDR3 bases are TGTGCCAGCAGTCCCACCGGGACAGGGGCCTACGAGCAGTACTTC. Protein: CASSPTGTGAYEQYF.

This chain links TRBV29-1 with TRBJ1-2; D unresolved. Trimming stripped 4 bases from V and 4 bases from J, with 13 bases between. Germline values: CDR1 SQVTM, CDR2 ANQGSEA. This CDR3 has 13 amino acids. In nucleotides, the CDR3 is TGCAGCGTTGTCGAGGGAGGCCTCTATGGCTACACCTTC. Amino acids: CSVVEGGLYGYTF.

This chain links TRBV2 with TRBJ2-7, with D tentatively TRBD1 (6 bases). V lost 6 bases and J lost 0, with 9 bases in between. Germline CDR1 and CDR2: SNHLY and FYNNEI. CDR3 length: 13 residues. CDR3 DNA: TGTGCCAGCAGCGGGGACATCTCCTACGAGCAGTACTTC. It translates to CASSGDISYEQYF.

CDR3: CASTQLGGFNEKLFF. DNA of the CDR3: TGTGCCAGCACCCAACTGGGGGGGTTTAATGAAAAACTGTTTTTT. V usage is TRBV7-2 and J usage is TRBJ1-4; D is possibly TRBD1 (5 bases). Trimming took 7 bases from V and 4 from J, leaving 16 bases between them. The CDR3 extends over 15 amino acids. Germline V gene sequence: CDR1 SGHTA, CDR2 FQGNSA.

The chain is built from TRBV12-5 and TRBJ2-4, with 11 bases that match TRBD2. The CDR3 totals 16 residues. J gave up 3 bases and V 6 bases, and 7 bases lay outside the gene matches. Germline V gene data show CDR1 as LGHNT and CDR2 as FRNRAP. CDR3 sequence reads: CASGTSGSGGKNIQYF. The CDR3 region has the DNA TGTGCTAGTGGCACTAGCGGGAGTGGTGGCAAAAACATTCAGTACTTC.

V gene TRBV27 combines with J gene TRBJ1-1; 7 bases agree with TRBD1. V lost 2 bases to trimming and J lost 7 bases; unmatched junction nucleotides: 7. This CDR3 spans 14 amino acids. In germline, CDR1 is MNHEY, CDR2 SMNVEV (reference sequence). CDR3 nucleotides: TGTGCCAGCAGTTTAGAGGCAGGGGGAGGTGAAGCTTTCTTT. It specifies CASSLEAGGGEAFF.

The chain recombines TRBV12-3 or TRBV12-4 with TRBJ2-7, with a weak D call TRBD1 (6 bases). There are 12 residues in the CDR3. Trimming took off 6 bases at V and 5 bases at J, with 11 bases between the two ends. The CDR3 here is CASSPTGNEQYF. The CDR3 DNA follows: TGTGCCAGCAGCCCCACAGGGAACGAGCAGTACTTC.

The V gene is TRBV5-4, the J gene TRBJ2-7; TRBD2 matches at 7 bases. Germline V gene data show CDR1 as SGHNT and CDR2 as YYREEE (reference sequence). J gave up 2 bases and V 0 bases, and 2 bases lay outside the gene matches. The CDR3 loop spans 14 amino acids. This CDR3 reads CASSLGGGPYEQYF. The CDR3 DNA reads as TGTGCCAGCAGCTTGGGGGGGGGACCCTACGAGCAGTACTTC.

The rearrangement links TRBV6-5 to TRBJ1-1; TRBD1 matches 9 bases. Looked up from germline, CDR1 is MNHEY and CDR2 is SVGAGI. This CDR3 has 13 residues. Trimming took 6 bases from V and 11 from J; bases not matched to a gene: 10. As DNA, the CDR3 is TGTGCCAGCAGCCCCCGGGACAGGGCGGAGGCTTTCTTT. It translates to CASSPRDRAEAFF.

The rearrangement joins TRBV11-2 to TRBJ1-4; 8 positions agree with TRBD1. There are 18 residues in the CDR3. Germline V CDR1 and CDR2: SGHAT, FQNNGV. V was clipped by 1 base and J by 0 bases; unmatched bases: 7. The CDR3 DNA sequence: TGTGCCAGCAGCTTAGGTTCCGGACAGGGCGCAACTAATGAAAAACTGTTTTTT. It is translated as CASSLGSGQGATNEKLFF.